This T cell receptor beta chain stems from a study of blood T cell repertoires in COVID-19. Clinical history reported by participants formed the basis on which cohorts were assigned. TCRdb keeps only in-frame clones here, not all; method: immunoSEQ multiplex PCR. The sample holds over 350,000 clones, 88% seen once. The V segment lost 5 bases and the J segment 3 bases; nucleotides outside the gene matches: 4. There are 14 residues in the CDR3. Germline values: CDR1 SGHVS, CDR2 FQNEAQ. The chain joins TRBV7-8 to TRBJ2-5; 9 bases map to TRBD1. Sequencing was performed on PBMCs or T cells enriched from blood (not recorded which). This clonotype originated in a woman aged 18-29 years who had recovered from COVID-19. Written as DNA, the CDR3 is TGTGCCAGCAGCCGAGGGACAGGGAAAGAGACCCAGTACTTC. This sequence encodes CASSRGTGKETQYF.